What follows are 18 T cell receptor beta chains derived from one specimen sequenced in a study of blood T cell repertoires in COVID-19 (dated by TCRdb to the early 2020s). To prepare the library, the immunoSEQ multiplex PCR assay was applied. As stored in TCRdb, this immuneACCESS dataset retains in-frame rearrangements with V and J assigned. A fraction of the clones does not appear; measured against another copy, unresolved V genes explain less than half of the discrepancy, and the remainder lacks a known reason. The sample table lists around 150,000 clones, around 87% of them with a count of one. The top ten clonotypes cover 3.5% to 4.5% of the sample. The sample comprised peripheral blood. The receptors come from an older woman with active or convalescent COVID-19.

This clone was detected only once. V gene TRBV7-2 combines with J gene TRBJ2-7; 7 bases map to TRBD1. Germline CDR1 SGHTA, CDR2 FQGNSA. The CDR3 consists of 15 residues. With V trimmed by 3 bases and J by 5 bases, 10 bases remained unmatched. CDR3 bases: TGTGCCAGCAGCTTGGCCGGGACAGTGTACGACGAGCAGTACTTC. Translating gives CASSLAGTVYDEQYF.

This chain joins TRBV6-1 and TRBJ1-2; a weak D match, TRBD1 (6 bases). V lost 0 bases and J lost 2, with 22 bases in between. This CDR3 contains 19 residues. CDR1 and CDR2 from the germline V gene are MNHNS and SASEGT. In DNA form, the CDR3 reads TGTGCCAGCAGTGAAGCAAGGTGGCAGGGGAAGGGGGAGAACTATGGCTACACCTTC. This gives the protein CASSEARWQGKGENYGYTF.

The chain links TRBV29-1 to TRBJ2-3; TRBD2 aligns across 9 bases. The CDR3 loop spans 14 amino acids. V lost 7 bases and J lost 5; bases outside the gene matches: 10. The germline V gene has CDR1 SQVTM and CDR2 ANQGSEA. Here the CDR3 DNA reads TGCAGCGGCTCTGGGCGGGGGGGGATAGATACGCAGTATTTT. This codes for CSGSGRGGIDTQYF.

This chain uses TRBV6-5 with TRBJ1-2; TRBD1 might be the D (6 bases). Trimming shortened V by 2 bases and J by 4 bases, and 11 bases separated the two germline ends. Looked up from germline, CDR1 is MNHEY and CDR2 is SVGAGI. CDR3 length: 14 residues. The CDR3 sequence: CASSYGQGSYGYTF. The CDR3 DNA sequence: TGTGCCAGCAGTTACGGCCAGGGGAGCTATGGCTACACCTTC.

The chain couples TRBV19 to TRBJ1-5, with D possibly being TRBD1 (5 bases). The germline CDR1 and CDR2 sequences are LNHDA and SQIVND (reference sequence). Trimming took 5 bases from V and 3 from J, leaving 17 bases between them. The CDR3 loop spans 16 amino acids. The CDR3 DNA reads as TGTGCCAGTAGTCGGCGGGGGGGTGCCATCAATCAGCCCCAGCATTTT. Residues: CASSRRGGAINQPQHF.

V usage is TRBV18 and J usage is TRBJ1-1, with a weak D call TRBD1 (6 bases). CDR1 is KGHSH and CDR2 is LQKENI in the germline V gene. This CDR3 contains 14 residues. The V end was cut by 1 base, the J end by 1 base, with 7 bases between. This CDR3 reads CASSPQGENTEAFF. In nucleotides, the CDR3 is TGTGCCAGCTCACCACAGGGGGAGAACACTGAAGCTTTCTTT.

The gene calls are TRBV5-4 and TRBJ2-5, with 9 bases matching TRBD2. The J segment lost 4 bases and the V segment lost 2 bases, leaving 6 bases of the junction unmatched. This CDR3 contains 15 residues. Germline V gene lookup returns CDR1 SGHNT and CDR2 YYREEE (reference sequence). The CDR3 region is CASSFRGGAIETQYF. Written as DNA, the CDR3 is TGTGCCAGCAGCTTTCGCGGGGGGGCCATAGAGACCCAGTACTTC.

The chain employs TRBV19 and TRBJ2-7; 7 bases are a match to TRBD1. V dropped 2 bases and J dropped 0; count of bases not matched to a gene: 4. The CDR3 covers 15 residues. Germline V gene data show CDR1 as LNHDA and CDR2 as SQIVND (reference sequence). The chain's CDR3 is CASSISGQSSYEQYF. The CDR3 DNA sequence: TGTGCCAGTAGTATATCGGGACAGAGCTCCTACGAGCAGTACTTC.

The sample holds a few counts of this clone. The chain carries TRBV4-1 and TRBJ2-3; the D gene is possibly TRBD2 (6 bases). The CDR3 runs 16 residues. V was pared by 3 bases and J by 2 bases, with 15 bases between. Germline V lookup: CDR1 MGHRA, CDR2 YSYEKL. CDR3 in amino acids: CASSQTGVIYTDTQYF. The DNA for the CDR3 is TGCGCCAGCAGCCAGACGGGGGTGATTTACACAGATACGCAGTATTTT.

The CDR3 is CASSSNRGQVSGANVLTF. CDR3 nucleotide sequence: TGTGCCAGCAGCTCGAATAGGGGGCAGGTCTCTGGGGCCAACGTCCTGACTTTC. The V call is TRBV7-2, the J call TRBJ2-6; 7 bases are shared with TRBD1. CDR3 size: 18 residues. Trimming at V came to 4 bases and at J to 0 bases, leaving 9 bases not matched to a gene. Germline V gene lookup returns CDR1 SGHTA and CDR2 FQGNSA.

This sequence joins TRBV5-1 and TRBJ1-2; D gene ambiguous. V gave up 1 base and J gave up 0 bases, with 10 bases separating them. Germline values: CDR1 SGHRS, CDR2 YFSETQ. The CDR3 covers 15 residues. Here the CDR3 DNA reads TGCGCCAGCAGCTTGTATGGGGAGTCTAACTATGGCTACACCTTC. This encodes CASSLYGESNYGYTF. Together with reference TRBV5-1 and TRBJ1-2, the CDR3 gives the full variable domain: KAGVTQTPRYLIKTRGQQVTLSCSPISGHRSVSWYQQTPGQGLQFLFEYFSETQRNKGNFPGRFSGRQFSNSRSEMNVSTLELGDSALYLCASSLYGESNYGYTFGSGTRLTVV.

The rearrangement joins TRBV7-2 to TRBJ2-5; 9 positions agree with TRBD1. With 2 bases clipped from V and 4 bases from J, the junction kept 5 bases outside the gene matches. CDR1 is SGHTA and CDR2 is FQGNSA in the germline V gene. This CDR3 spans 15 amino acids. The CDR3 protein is CASSLFGTGRETQYF. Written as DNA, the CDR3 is TGTGCCAGCAGCTTATTTGGGACAGGGAGAGAGACCCAGTACTTC.

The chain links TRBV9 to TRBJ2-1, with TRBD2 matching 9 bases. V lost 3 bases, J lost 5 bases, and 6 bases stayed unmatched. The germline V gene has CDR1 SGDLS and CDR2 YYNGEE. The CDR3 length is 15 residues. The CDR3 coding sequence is TGTGCCAGCAGCGGTAGCGGGGGACTCCACAATGAGCAGTTCTTC. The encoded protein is CASSGSGGLHNEQFF.

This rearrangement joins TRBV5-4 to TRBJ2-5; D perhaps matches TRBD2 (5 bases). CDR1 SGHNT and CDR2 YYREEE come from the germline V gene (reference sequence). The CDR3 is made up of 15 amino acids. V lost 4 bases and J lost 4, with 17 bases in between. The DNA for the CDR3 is TGTGCCAGCAGCGTTGTCCGGGGAGAGGGAGAGACCCAGTACTTC. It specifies CASSVVRGEGETQYF.

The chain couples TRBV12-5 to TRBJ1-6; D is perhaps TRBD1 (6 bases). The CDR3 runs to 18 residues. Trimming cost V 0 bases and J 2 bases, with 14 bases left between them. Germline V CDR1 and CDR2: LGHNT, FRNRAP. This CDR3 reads CASGLVLGDTPYNSPLHF. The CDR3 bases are TGTGCTAGTGGTTTGGTACTTGGGGACACCCCCTATAATTCACCCCTCCACTTT.

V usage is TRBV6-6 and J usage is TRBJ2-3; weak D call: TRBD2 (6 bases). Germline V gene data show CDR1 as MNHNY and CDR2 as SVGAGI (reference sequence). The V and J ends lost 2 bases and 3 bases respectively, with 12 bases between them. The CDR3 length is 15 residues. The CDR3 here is CASSYGGGRTDTQYF. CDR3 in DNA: TGTGCCAGCAGTTACGGTGGGGGGAGGACAGATACGCAGTATTTT.

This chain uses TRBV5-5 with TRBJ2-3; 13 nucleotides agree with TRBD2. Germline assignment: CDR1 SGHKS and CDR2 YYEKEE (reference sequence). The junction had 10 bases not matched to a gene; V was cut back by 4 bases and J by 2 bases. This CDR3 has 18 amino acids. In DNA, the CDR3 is TGTGCCAGCAGCGAGACTAGCGGGGGGCCCCCATTCACAGATACGCAGTATTTT. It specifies CASSETSGGPPFTDTQYF. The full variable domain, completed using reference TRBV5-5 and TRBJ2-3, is DAGVTQSPTHLIKTRGQQVTLRCSPISGHKSVSWYQQVLGQGPQFIFQYYEKEERGRGNFPDRFSARQFPNYSSELNVNALLLGDSALYLCASSETSGGPPFTDTQYFGPGTRLTVL.

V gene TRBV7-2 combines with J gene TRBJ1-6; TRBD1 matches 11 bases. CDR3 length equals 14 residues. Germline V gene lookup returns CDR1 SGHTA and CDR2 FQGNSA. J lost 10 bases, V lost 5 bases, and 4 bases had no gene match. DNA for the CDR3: TGTGCCAGCAGCCCGGGACAGGGGGTGTCACCCCTCCACTTT. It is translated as CASSPGQGVSPLHF.